This T cell receptor beta chain was recovered during a study of blood T cell repertoires in COVID-19. Authors' data handling: Estimated nucleated cell counts came from reference gene primer amplification. Libraries were prepared by immunoSEQ multiplex PCR; TCRdb keeps only in-frame clonotypes and omits some of them. The V and J calls and clone size come from that table; D and trimming were worked out from the DNA. The table has approximately 300,000 clones, around 88% seen once. The CDR3 consists of 13 residues. Germline loops: CDR1 LNHDA, CDR2 SQIVND (reference sequence). The trim removed 8 bases at V and 10 bases at J, leaving 6 bases unmatched.

This clonotype was obtained from a woman aged 45-65 years with acute or convalescent COVID-19. This chain joins TRBV19 and TRBJ1-6; 9 nucleotides line up with TRBD1. The sequenced material came from peripheral blood. The CDR3 region is CASGDRVDSPLHF. CDR3 nucleotides: TGTGCCAGTGGGGACAGGGTGGACTCACCCCTCCACTTT.